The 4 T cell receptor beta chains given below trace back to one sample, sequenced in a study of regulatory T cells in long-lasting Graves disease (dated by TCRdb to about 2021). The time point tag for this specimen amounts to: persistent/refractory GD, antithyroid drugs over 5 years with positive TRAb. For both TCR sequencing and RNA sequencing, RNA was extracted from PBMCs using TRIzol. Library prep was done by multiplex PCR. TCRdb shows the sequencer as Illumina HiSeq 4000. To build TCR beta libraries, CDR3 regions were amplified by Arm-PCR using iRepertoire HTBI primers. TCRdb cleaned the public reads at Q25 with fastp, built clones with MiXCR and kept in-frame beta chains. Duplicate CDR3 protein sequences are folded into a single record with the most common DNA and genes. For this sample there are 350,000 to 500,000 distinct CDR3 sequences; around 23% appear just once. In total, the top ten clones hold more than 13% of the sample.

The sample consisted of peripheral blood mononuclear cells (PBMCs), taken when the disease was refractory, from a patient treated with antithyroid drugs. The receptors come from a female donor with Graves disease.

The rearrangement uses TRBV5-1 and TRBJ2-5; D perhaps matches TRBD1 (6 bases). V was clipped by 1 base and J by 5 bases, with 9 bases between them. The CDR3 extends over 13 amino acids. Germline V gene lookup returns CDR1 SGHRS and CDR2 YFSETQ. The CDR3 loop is CASSLLGAETQYF. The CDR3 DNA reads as TGCGCCAGCAGCTTGCTGGGGGCTGAGACCCAGTACTTC.

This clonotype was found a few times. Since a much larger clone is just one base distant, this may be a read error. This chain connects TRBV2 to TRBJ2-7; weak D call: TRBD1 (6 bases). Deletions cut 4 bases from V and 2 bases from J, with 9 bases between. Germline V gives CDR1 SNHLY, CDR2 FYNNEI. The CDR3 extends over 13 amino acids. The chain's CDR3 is CASSVDSPYEQYF. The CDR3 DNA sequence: TGTGCCAGCAGTGTGGACAGTCCCTACGAGCAGTACTTC.

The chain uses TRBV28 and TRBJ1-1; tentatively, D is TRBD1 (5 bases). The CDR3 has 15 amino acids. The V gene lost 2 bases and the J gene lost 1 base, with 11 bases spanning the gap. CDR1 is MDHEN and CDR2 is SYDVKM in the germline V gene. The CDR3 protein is CASSLGTLKNTEAFF. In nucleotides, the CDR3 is TGTGCCAGCAGTTTAGGGACGCTGAAGAACACTGAAGCTTTCTTT.

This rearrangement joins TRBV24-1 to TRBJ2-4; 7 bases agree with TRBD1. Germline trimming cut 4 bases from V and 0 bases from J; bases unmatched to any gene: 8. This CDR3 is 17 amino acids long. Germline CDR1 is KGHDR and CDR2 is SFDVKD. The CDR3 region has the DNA TGTGCCACCAGTGACGCAGGGACAGACTTAGCCAAAAACATTCAGTACTTC. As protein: CATSDAGTDLAKNIQYF.